The rows below give T cell receptor beta chains drawn from one sample of a study of blood T cell repertoires in COVID-19. Sequenced by immunoSEQ multiplex PCR; TCRdb stores in-frame clones only, minus some. This sample yields around 130,000 clones, of which roughly 83% are seen a single time; over 1.1% belongs to the top ten. The sequenced sample consisted of peripheral blood. The receptors shown here come from a man between 60 and 75 years old with acute or convalescent COVID-19. Both conserved end residues are part of each CDR3. The D gene is left open where the match is weak. Rows give clone size only sometimes, using once, few, many, or a class for an expanded clone.

abundance | d_gene | j_gene | v_gene | CDR3nt | CDR3aa
NA | TRBD1 | TRBJ2-1 | TRBV5-1 | TGCGCCAGCAGCTTGCTTGGAAGTGTGACAGGGGGGCTTAATGAGCAGTTCTTC | CASSLLGSVTGGLNEQFF
once | NA | TRBJ2-5 | TRBV6-1 | TGTGCCAGCAGTGAAAGTGGCCGACAAGAGACCCAGTACTTC | CASSESGRQETQYF
NA | TRBD2 | TRBJ2-3 | TRBV5-1 | TGCGCCAGCAGCTTGGCAGTCGGGGGGGCGCTTAACACAGATACGCAGTATTTT | CASSLAVGGALNTDTQYF
NA | NA | TRBJ1-1 | TRBV6-1 | TGTGCCAGCAGTGATATGGCGGCGGTGAACACTGAAGCTTTCTTT | CASSDMAAVNTEAFF
few | TRBD1 | TRBJ1-3 | TRBV6-5 | TGTGCCAGCAGGGACAGGGGGGATTCTGGAAACACCATATATTTT | CASRDRGDSGNTIYF
NA | NA | TRBJ2-3 | TRBV19 | TGTGCCAGTAGTATTCGAGGGGGTGGGATTAGCACAGATACGCAGTATTTT | CASSIRGGGISTDTQYF
NA | NA | TRBJ2-3 | TRBV18 | TGTGCCAGCTCACCCCCGGGTCTGGCAGATACGCAGTATTTT | CASSPPGLADTQYF
NA | TRBD1 | TRBJ1-5 | TRBV6-1 | TGTGCCAGCAGTGAAGCCAGCCGGCTTATAAGGACAGGGCGGGATCAGCCCCAGCATTTT | CASSEASRLIRTGRDQPQHF
NA | NA | TRBJ1-5 | TRBV27 | TGTGCCAGCAGCGGGGGTTTCAGCAATCAGCCCCAGCATTTT | CASSGGFSNQPQHF
once | TRBD2 | TRBJ2-7 | TRBV30 | TGTGCCTGGAGTGTACAACTAGCGGGGAGGGGAGAGCAGTACTTC | CAWSVQLAGRGEQYF
NA | TRBD1 | TRBJ2-2 | TRBV19 | TGTGCCAGTAGTATGGGACAGGGGCCCGGGGAGCTGTTTTTT | CASSMGQGPGELFF
NA | NA | TRBJ2-1 | TRBV11-2 | TGTGCCAGCAGCTTAGAGCGGCTTTACAATGAGCAGTTCTTC | CASSLERLYNEQFF
NA | NA | TRBJ2-1 | TRBV9 | TGTGCCAGCAGCGCCCGCCTAGCGCAGGACTTCTACAATGAGCAGTTCTTC | CASSARLAQDFYNEQFF
NA | TRBD1 | TRBJ1-1 | TRBV5-5 | TGTGCCAGCATCTCAAACAGGGGAAACACTGAAGCTTTCTTT | CASISNRGNTEAFF
NA | TRBD2 | TRBJ2-3 | TRBV14 | TGTGCCAGCAGCCCACTAGCGGGGGGTCCATGGGATACGCAGTATTTT | CASSPLAGGPWDTQYF
once | NA | TRBJ2-7 | TRBV5-4 | TGTGCCAGCAGCTTGCAGGGATCCTACGAGCAGTACTTC | CASSLQGSYEQYF
few | NA | TRBJ2-2 | TRBV5-1 | TGCGCCAGCAGCTGGGGACTCGACACCGGGGAGCTGTTTTTT | CASSWGLDTGELFF
NA | NA | TRBJ2-7 | TRBV3-1/TRBV3-2 | TGTGCCAGCAGCCAAGATTGGGGTAGCGGTTACGAGCAGTACTTC | CASSQDWGSGYEQYF
NA | NA | TRBJ2-2 | TRBV30 | TGTGCACTTGGCACCGGGGAGCTGTTTTTT | CALGTGELFF
NA | NA | TRBJ1-3 | TRBV10-3 | TGTGCCATCAAGGGGGGGTCGGACACCATATATTTT | CAIKGGSDTIYF
few | NA | TRBJ1-1 | TRBV9 | TGTGCCAGCAGCGTAGGCGGTCAGGGTGGGTCTGAAGCTTTCTTT | CASSVGGQGGSEAFF
NA | TRBD2 | TRBJ2-7 | TRBV5-1 | TGCGCCAGCAGCTCGGGGACTAGCGGCTACGAGCAGTACTTC | CASSSGTSGYEQYF
NA | NA | TRBJ1-1 | TRBV30 | TGTGCCTGGAGGGAGGGCTCGGCTATGAACACTGAAGCTTTCTTT | CAWREGSAMNTEAFF
NA | NA | TRBJ1-4 | TRBV4-1 | TGCGCCAGCAGCCAAGATCAGGGATGGGAAAAACTGTTTTTT | CASSQDQGWEKLFF
NA | NA | TRBJ1-1 | TRBV5-1 | TGCGCCAGCAGAGGAGGACAGATGAACACTGAAGCTTTCTTT | CASRGGQMNTEAFF
NA | NA | TRBJ2-3 | TRBV5-8 | TGTGCCAGCAGCTTACTACAGGCGGAGCCCAGCACAGATACGCAGTATTTT | CASSLLQAEPSTDTQYF
NA | NA | TRBJ2-7 | TRBV27 | TGTGCCAGCAGGCAGGGGATTCGCGAGCAGTACTTC | CASRQGIREQYF
NA | NA | TRBJ2-7 | TRBV7-9 | TGTGCCAGCAGCTTGGGCCCGGACGAGCAGTACTTC | CASSLGPDEQYF
NA | NA | TRBJ1-5 | TRBV11-3 | TGTGCCAGCAGCTTAGATAAATTCGATGAAGGGATGGAGGTAAATCAGCCCCAGCATTTT | CASSLDKFDEGMEVNQPQHF
NA | NA | TRBJ2-7 | TRBV10-3 | TGTGCCATCAGTGAAGGGGGGAGGGGCTACGAGCAGTACTTC | CAISEGGRGYEQYF
NA | TRBD2 | TRBJ2-3 | TRBV5-1 | TGCGCCAGCGGCCCGGGACTAGAATCCGATACGCAGTATTTT | CASGPGLESDTQYF
NA | TRBD1 | TRBJ2-1 | TRBV24-1 | TGTGCCACCAGTGATTCGGACAGGGGGCCCCTCAATGAGCAGTTCTTC | CATSDSDRGPLNEQFF
NA | NA | TRBJ1-6 | TRBV7-3 | TGTGCCAGCAGCCGCCAAACAGGGCAGAATTCACCCCTCCACTTT | CASSRQTGQNSPLHF
NA | TRBD1 | TRBJ1-4 | TRBV6-6 | TGTGCCAGCAGTTACCCGGGACAGTTGAATGAAAAACTGTTTTTT | CASSYPGQLNEKLFF
NA | NA | TRBJ2-5 | TRBV6-4 | TGTGCCAGCAGTGCTCTCAAGTTTTTGGGCGAGACCCAGTACTTC | CASSALKFLGETQYF
few | TRBD1 | TRBJ2-7 | TRBV10-3 | TGTGCCATCAGGGTGGACAGGGGGCGTCTGGACGAGCAGTACTTC | CAIRVDRGRLDEQYF